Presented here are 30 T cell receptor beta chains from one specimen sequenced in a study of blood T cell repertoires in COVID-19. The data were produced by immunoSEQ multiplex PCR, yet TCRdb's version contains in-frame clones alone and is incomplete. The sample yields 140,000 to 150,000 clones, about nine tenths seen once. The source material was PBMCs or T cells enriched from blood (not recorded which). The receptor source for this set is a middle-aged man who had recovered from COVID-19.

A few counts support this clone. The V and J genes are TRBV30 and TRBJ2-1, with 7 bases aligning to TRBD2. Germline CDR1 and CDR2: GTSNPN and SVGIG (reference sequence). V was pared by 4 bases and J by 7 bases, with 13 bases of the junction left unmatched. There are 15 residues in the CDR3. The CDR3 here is CAWKHLGEGKNEQFF. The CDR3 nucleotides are TGTGCCTGGAAACATTTAGGGGAGGGTAAGAATGAGCAGTTCTTC.

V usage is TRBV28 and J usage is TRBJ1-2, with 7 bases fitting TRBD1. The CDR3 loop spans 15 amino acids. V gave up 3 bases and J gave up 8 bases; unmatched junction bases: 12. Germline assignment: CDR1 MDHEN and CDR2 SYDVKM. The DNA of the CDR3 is TGTGCCAGCAGTTTGGGGACAGCTAATCACCGGGGCTACACCTTC. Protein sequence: CASSLGTANHRGYTF.

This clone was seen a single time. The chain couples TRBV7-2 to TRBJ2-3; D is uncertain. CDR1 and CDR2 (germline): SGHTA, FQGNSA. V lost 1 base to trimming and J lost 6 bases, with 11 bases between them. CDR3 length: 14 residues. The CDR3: CASSLVSAGDTQYF. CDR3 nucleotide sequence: TGTGCCAGCAGCTTAGTTTCAGCCGGGGATACGCAGTATTTT.

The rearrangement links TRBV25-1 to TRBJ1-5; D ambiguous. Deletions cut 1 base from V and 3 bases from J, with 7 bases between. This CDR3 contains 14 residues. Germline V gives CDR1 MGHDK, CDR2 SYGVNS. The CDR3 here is CASSESTYNQPQHF. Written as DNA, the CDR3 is TGTGCCAGCAGTGAATCTACGTACAATCAGCCCCAGCATTTT.

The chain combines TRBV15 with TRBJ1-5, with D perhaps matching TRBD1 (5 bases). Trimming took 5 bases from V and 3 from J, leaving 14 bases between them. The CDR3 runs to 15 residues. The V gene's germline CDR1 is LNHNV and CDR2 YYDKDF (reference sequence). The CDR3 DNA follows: TGTGCCACCAGCGGGGGGAAAGACCCCAATCAGCCCCAGCATTTT. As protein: CATSGGKDPNQPQHF.

The CDR3 protein is CASSRRGENTEAFF. CDR3 nucleotides: TGTGCCAGCAGTCGCAGGGGGGAAAACACTGAAGCTTTCTTT. V usage is TRBV7-9 and J usage is TRBJ1-1; 7 bases fit TRBD1. The V gene's germline CDR1 is SEHNR and CDR2 FQNEAQ (reference sequence). The CDR3 runs 14 residues. The V and J ends lost 6 bases and 2 bases, in that order; junction bases with no gene match: 6.

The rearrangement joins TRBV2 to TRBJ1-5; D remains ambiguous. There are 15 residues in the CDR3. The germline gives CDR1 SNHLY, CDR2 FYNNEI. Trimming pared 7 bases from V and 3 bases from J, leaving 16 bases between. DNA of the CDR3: TGTGCCAGCACCTGGGGAGGCAGTCACAATCAGCCCCAGCATTTT. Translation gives CASTWGGSHNQPQHF.

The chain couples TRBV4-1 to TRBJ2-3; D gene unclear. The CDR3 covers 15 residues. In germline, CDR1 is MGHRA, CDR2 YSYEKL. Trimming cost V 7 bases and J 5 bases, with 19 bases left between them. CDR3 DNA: TGCGCCAGCACCGCCGGTTTTAGCCCTCTAGATACGCAGTATTTT. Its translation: CASTAGFSPLDTQYF.

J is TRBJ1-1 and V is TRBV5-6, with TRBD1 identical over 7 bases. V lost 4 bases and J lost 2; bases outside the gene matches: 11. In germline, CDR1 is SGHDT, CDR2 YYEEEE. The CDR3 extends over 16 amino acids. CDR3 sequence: CASSPFTGAFNTEAFF. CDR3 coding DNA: TGTGCCAGCAGCCCTTTTACAGGGGCTTTCAACACTGAAGCTTTCTTT.

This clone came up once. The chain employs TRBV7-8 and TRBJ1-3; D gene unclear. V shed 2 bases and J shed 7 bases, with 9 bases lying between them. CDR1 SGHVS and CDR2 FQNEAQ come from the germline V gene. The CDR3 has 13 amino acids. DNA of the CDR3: TGTGCCAGCAGCTTATCGTCTTTGAACACCATATATTTT. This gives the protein CASSLSSLNTIYF. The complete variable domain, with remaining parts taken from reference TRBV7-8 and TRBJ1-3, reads GAGVSQSPRYKVAKRGQDVALRCDPISGHVSLFWYQQALGQGPEFLTYFQNEAQLDKSGLPSDRFFAERPEGSVSTLKIQRTQQEDSAVYLCASSLSSLNTIYFGEGSWLTVV.

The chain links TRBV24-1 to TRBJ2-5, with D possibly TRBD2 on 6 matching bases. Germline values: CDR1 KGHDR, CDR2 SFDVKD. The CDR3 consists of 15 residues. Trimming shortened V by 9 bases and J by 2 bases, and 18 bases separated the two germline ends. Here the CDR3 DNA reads TGTGCCACCTTTTCGAGAGGGGAGGAGCAAGAGACCCAGTACTTC. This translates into CATFSRGEEQETQYF.

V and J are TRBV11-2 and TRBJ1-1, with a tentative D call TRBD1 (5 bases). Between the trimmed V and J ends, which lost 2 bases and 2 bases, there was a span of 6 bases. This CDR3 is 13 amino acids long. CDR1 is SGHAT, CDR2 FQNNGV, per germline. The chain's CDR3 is CASSLQGNTEAFF. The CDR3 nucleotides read TGTGCCAGCAGCTTACAGGGAAACACTGAAGCTTTCTTT.

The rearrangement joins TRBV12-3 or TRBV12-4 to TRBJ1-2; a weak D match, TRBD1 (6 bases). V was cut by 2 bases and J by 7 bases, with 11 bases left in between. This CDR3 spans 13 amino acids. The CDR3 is CASSLQGKGGYTF. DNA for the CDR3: TGTGCCAGCAGTTTACAGGGGAAGGGTGGCTACACCTTC.

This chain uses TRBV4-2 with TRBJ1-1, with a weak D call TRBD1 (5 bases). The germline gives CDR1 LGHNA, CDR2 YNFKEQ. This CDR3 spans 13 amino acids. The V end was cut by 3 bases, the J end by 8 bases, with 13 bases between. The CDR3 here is CASSQARGFEAFF. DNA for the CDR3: TGTGCCAGCAGCCAGGCAAGGGGTTTCGAAGCTTTCTTT.

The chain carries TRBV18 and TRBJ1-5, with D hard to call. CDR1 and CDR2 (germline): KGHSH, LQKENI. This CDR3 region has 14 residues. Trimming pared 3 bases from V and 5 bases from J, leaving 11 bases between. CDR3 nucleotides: TGTGCCAGCTCACCGATCGCGAGGGATCAGCCCCAGCATTTT. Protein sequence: CASSPIARDQPQHF.

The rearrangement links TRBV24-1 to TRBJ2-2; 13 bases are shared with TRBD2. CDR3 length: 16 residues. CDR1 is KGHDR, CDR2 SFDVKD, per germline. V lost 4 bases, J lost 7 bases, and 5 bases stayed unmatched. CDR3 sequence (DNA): TGTGCCACCAGTGAAGGACTAGCGGGAGCGGGCGGGGAGCTGTTTTTT. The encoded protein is CATSEGLAGAGGELFF.

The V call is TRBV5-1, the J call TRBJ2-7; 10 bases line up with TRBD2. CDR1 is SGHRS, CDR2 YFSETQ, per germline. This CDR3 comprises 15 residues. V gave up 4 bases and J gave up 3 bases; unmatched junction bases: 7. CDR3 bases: TGCGCCAGCAGCCGAGGGACTAGCGAGGACTACGAGCAGTACTTC. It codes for CASSRGTSEDYEQYF. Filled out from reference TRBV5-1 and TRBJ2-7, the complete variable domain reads KAGVTQTPRYLIKTRGQQVTLSCSPISGHRSVSWYQQTPGQGLQFLFEYFSETQRNKGNFPGRFSGRQFSNSRSEMNVSTLELGDSALYLCASSRGTSEDYEQYFGPGTRLTVT.

The DNA for the CDR3 is TGTGCCAGTAGTATAGAGGCTAGCGGGCTTGAGACCCAGTACTTC. Translated: CASSIEASGLETQYF. V is TRBV19 and J is TRBJ2-5, with TRBD2 identical over 8 bases. This CDR3 comprises 15 residues. In germline, CDR1 is LNHDA, CDR2 SQIVND (reference sequence). V was pared by 0 bases and J by 5 bases, with 5 bases of the junction left unmatched.

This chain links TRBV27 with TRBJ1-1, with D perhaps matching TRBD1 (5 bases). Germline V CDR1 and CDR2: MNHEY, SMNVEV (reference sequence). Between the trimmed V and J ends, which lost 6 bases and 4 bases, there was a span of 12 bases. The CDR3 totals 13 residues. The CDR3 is CASSSRVVTEAFF. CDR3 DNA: TGTGCCAGCAGCTCCAGGGTAGTCACTGAAGCTTTCTTT.

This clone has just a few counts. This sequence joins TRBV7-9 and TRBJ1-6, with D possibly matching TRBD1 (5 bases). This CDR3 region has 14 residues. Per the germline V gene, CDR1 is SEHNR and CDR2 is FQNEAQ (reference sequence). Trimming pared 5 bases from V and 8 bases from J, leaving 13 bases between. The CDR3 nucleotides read TGTGCCAGCAGCCAATGGGGCCGGGATTCACCCCTCCACTTT. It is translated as CASSQWGRDSPLHF.

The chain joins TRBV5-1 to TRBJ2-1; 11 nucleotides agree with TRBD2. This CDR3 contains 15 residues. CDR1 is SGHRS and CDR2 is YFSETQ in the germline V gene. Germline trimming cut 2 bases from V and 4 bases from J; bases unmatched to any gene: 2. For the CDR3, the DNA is TGCGCCAGCAGCTTACTAGCGGGAGAGTACAATGAGCAGTTCTTC. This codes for CASSLLAGEYNEQFF.

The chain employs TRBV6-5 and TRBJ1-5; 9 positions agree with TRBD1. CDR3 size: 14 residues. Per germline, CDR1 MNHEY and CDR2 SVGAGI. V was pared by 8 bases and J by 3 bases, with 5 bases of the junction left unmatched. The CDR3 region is CASGRTGANQPQHF. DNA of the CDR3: TGTGCCAGCGGCAGGACAGGGGCCAATCAGCCCCAGCATTTT.

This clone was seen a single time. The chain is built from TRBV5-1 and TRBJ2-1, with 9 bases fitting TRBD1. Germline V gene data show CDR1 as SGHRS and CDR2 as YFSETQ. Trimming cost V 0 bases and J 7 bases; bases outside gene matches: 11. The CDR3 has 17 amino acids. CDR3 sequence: CASSLVGQGRSGNEQFF. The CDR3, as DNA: TGCGCCAGCAGCTTGGTCGGACAGGGGAGGTCAGGAAATGAGCAGTTCTTC.

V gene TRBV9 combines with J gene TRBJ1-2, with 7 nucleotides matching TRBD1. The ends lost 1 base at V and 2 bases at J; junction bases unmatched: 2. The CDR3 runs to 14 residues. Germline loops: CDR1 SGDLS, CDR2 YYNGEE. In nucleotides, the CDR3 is TGTGCCAGCAGCGTACAGGGGGGAAACTATGGCTACACCTTC. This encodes CASSVQGGNYGYTF.

The DNA of the CDR3 is TGTGCCAGCAGTTTCCCCGGGACAGGGGCCTACGAGCAGTACTTC. Translation gives CASSFPGTGAYEQYF. The chain recombines TRBV28 with TRBJ2-7; 10 bases fit TRBD1. Germline V CDR1 and CDR2: MDHEN, SYDVKM. The CDR3 has 15 amino acids. V shed 3 bases, J shed 2 bases, and the junction held 4 bases outside the gene matches. The whole variable domain, filled in from reference TRBV28 and TRBJ2-7, reads DVKVTQSSRYLVKRTGEKVFLECVQDMDHENMFWYRQDPGLGLRLIYFSYDVKMKEKGDIPEGYSVSREKKERFSLILESASTNQTSMYLCASSFPGTGAYEQYFGPGTRLTVT.

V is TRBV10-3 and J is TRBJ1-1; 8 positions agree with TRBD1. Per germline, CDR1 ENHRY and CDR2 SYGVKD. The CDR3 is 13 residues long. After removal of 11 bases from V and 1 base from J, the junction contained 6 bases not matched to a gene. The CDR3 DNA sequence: TGTGCCTCGACAGGGGTTAAGAACACTGAAGCTTTCTTT. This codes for CASTGVKNTEAFF.

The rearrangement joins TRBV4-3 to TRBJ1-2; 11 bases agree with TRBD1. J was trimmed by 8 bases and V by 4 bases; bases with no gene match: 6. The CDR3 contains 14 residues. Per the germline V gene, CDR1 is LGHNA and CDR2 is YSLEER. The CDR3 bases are TGCGCCAGCAGCCGGGACAGGGGGTTTGGGGGCTACACCTTC. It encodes CASSRDRGFGGYTF.

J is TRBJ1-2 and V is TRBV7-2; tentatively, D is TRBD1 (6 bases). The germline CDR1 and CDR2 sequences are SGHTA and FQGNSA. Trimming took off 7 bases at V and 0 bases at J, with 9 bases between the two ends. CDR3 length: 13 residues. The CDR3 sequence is CASTGHSNYGYTF. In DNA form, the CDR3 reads TGTGCCAGCACGGGACATTCTAACTATGGCTACACCTTC.

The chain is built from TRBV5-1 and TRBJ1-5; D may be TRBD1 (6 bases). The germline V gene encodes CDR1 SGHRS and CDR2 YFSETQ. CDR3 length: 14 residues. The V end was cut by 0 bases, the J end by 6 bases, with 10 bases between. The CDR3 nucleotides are TGCGCCAGCAGCTTGGACAGGGCTACTCAGCCCCAGCATTTT. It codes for CASSLDRATQPQHF.

Here the CDR3 DNA reads TGTGCCAGCAGCCTGGGACTAGCGGGAGATTGGGATGAGCAGTTCTTC. Its translation is CASSLGLAGDWDEQFF. The gene calls are TRBV7-9 and TRBJ2-1, with TRBD2 identical over 14 bases. After removal of 5 bases from V and 8 bases from J, the junction contained 8 bases not matched to a gene. CDR3 length equals 16 residues. Germline-derived CDR1 and CDR2 are SEHNR and FQNEAQ (reference sequence).